What follows is one T cell receptor beta chain and its context. Its antigen is unknown. The sample is drawn from a study of T-cell memory formation after mild COVID-19. Study information: Each donor largely had its own TCR clusters.

Barcoded TCR alpha and TCR beta cDNA libraries with UMIs came from 5'RACE using constant-segment primers. MiXCR, applied by TCRdb to the 5' RACE reads, yields one record per CDR3 protein. The data show 140,000 to 150,000 distinct CDR3 sequences, about 19% seen once. General study findings and limits: Prior to infection, memory already included some responding clones, suggesting cross-reactive memory joined. Clones from the second wave (peaking day 37) had unconfirmed SARS-CoV-2 specificity.

The CDR3 spans 16 residues. V lost 4 bases and J lost 5; bases outside the gene matches: 11. In germline, CDR1 is SGHNT, CDR2 YYREEE (reference sequence). Material for sequencing was PBMCs or a T cell subset sorted from them (not recorded which). The gene calls are TRBV5-4 and TRBJ2-7; the match to TRBD2 covers 11 bases. The clonotype was recovered from an adult woman who had mild COVID-19 (a few samples of this study predate the infection). Cell type and time point are not known. The CDR3 sequence: CASSPEGTSGPNEQYF. The CDR3 DNA is TGTGCCAGCAGCCCTGAAGGGACTAGCGGTCCGAACGAGCAGTACTTC.